The next 2 T cell receptor beta chains were all read from a single sample in a study of cytomegalovirus exposure and HLA in healthy donors. A multiplex PCR was run with 60 Vbeta primers and 13 Jbeta primers. The table came from immunoSEQ multiplex PCR; TCRdb's copy has only in-frame clones and leaves some out. The table has approximately 120,000 clones, 72% seen once; the top ten hold 3.5% to 4.5%. The sample taken for sequencing was PBMCs. The receptors come from a man younger than 45 in good health and CMV-seronegative.

The rearrangement uses TRBV7-9 and TRBJ2-1, with TRBD1 matching 7 bases. CDR1 and CDR2 from the germline V gene are SEHNR and FQNEAQ (reference sequence). This CDR3 comprises 18 residues. The V and J ends lost 4 bases and 2 bases, in that order; junction bases with no gene match: 14. In nucleotides, the CDR3 is TGTGCCAGCAGCTACGCCCCCGGGACAGTCCAAGCCTACAATGAGCAGTTCTTC. Its translation: CASSYAPGTVQAYNEQFF.

V and J are TRBV5-6 and TRBJ2-1; 9 nucleotides agree with TRBD2. The CDR3 totals 16 residues. Trimming removed 0 bases from V and 4 bases from J; junction bases left unmatched: 5. The germline gives CDR1 SGHDT, CDR2 YYEEEE. CDR3 loop: CASSLERTSAYNEQFF. The CDR3 coding sequence is TGTGCCAGCAGCTTGGAGAGGACTAGCGCGTACAATGAGCAGTTCTTC.